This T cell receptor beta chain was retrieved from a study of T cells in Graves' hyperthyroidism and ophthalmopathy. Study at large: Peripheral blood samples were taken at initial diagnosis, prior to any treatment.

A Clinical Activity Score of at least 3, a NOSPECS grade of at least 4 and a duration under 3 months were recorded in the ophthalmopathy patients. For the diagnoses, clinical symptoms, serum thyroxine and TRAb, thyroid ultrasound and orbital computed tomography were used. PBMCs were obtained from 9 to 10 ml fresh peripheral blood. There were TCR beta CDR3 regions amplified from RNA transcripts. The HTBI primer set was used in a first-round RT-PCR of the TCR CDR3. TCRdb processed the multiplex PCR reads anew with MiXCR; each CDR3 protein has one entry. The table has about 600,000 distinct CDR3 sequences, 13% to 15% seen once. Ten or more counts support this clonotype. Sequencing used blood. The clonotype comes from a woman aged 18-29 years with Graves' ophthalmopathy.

The CDR3 nucleotides are TGCAGTGCTAGGACGGACGGTGGAGTTGGCTACACCTTC. Translation: CSARTDGGVGYTF. The chain uses TRBV20-1 and TRBJ1-2; D ambiguous. V was cut by 3 bases and J by 7 bases, with 15 bases left in between. This CDR3 comprises 13 residues. Germline CDR1 and CDR2: DFQATT and SNEGSKA (reference sequence).